Each of the 18 T cell receptor beta chains below was sequenced from the same sample in a study of response to subunit inactivated influenza vaccine. TCRdb re-analysed the RT-PCR reads in MiXCR, keeping a single row per CDR3 protein. Of hundreds of thousands of distinct CDR3 sequences detected, approximately 10% appear once; the ten largest clones hold more than 9.5%. The sample was also linked to a second study, of T cells expressing NK-cell markers. From that study: The TCR beta cDNA came from 5'RACE template switching with UMIs.

The source material was PBMCs from blood, sampled on the day of vaccination. Receptors were obtained from a man aged 50-59 years who received an inactivated influenza vaccine.

This clonotype has at least ten counts. This chain uses TRBV14 with TRBJ1-1; the match to TRBD1 covers 8 bases. Per the germline V gene, CDR1 is SGHDN and CDR2 is FVKESK. The J segment lost 3 bases and the V segment lost 5 bases, leaving 5 bases of the junction unmatched. The CDR3 spans 14 residues. The CDR3 DNA reads TGTGCCAGCAGCTACGCAGGGGGCTACACTGAAGCTTTCTTT. Protein sequence: CASSYAGGYTEAFF.

J is TRBJ1-3 and V is TRBV6-1, with D possibly matching TRBD1 (5 bases). Trimming cost V 7 bases and J 2 bases, with 9 bases left between them. This CDR3 is built from 13 residues. Germline assignment: CDR1 MNHNS and CDR2 SASEGT. The CDR3 here is CASNRGAGNTIYF. CDR3 nucleotides: TGTGCCAGCAATCGGGGGGCTGGAAACACCATATATTTT.

Only a few counts were recorded for this clonotype. J is TRBJ2-7 and V is TRBV30; D is ambiguous. This CDR3 is built from 14 residues. Trimming removed 2 bases from V and 3 bases from J, with 14 bases in between. Germline-derived CDR1 and CDR2 are GTSNPN and SVGIG (reference sequence). The CDR3: CAWSRPPRNYEQYF. CDR3 nucleotides: TGTGCCTGGAGTCGGCCCCCACGCAACTACGAGCAGTACTTC.

This clonotype was observed a handful of times. V and J are TRBV28 and TRBJ2-2; TRBD2 might be the D (6 bases). The CDR3 has 15 residues. With 3 bases removed from V and 6 bases from J, the gap between germline ends came to 14 bases. Germline V gene lookup returns CDR1 MDHEN and CDR2 SYDVKM. CDR3 protein: CASSFLGSGSGELFF. In DNA form, the CDR3 reads TGTGCCAGCAGTTTCTTGGGCAGCGGGTCCGGGGAGCTGTTTTTT. Full variable domain (rest looked up from reference TRBV28 and TRBJ2-2): DVKVTQSSRYLVKRTGEKVFLECVQDMDHENMFWYRQDPGLGLRLIYFSYDVKMKEKGDIPEGYSVSREKKERFSLILESASTNQTSMYLCASSFLGSGSGELFFGEGSRLTVL.

The chain combines TRBV20-1 with TRBJ2-6; D possibly matches TRBD1 or TRBD2 (5 bases each). V dropped 4 bases and J dropped 4 bases, with 20 bases sitting between them. The V gene's germline CDR1 is DFQATT and CDR2 SNEGSKA (reference sequence). The length of the CDR3 is 17 residues. The CDR3 sequence is CSATTGTPRTGANVLTF. The DNA of the CDR3 is TGCAGTGCTACCACCGGGACCCCCCGGACCGGGGCCAACGTCCTGACTTTC.

In its sample, this clonotype was seen a few times. The chain uses TRBV12-3 or TRBV12-4 and TRBJ2-7; D might be TRBD1 (6 bases). CDR3 length: 15 residues. V lost 0 bases to trimming and J lost 2 bases, with 11 bases between them. The DNA for the CDR3 is TGTGCCAGCAGTTTAGCCCCACAGGGAGCCTACGAGCAGTACTTC. Translating gives CASSLAPQGAYEQYF.

This clonotype has just a few counts. The chain joins TRBV11-2 to TRBJ1-1, with D perhaps TRBD1 (6 bases). From germline, CDR1 is SGHAT and CDR2 FQNNGV. The length of the CDR3 is 15 residues. Trimming stripped 6 bases from V and 0 bases from J, with 14 bases between. For the CDR3, the DNA is TGTGCCAGCAGTCCACTTTGGACAGTGAACACTGAAGCTTTCTTT. It specifies CASSPLWTVNTEAFF.

This clonotype occurred a few times. CDR3 amino acids: CASSYSFGGVATDTQYF. The CDR3 DNA sequence: TGTGCCAGCAGTTACTCATTCGGAGGGGTCGCCACAGATACGCAGTATTTT. The rearrangement uses TRBV6-5 and TRBJ2-3, with D possibly TRBD2 on 6 matching bases. CDR3 size: 17 residues. The germline V gene has CDR1 MNHEY and CDR2 SVGAGI. The V end lost 0 bases, the J end lost 2 bases, and 15 bases lay between the germline ends.

The chain has TRBV4-2 and TRBJ1-2, with unresolved D. The CDR3 contains 15 residues. CDR1 and CDR2 (germline): LGHNA, YNFKEQ. V lost 0 bases and J lost 6, with 14 bases in between. CDR3 loop: CASSQDIGPPHGYTF. The CDR3 DNA follows: TGTGCCAGCAGCCAAGATATTGGGCCCCCCCATGGCTACACCTTC.

This clonotype was observed a few times. The V call is TRBV12-3 or TRBV12-4, the J call TRBJ2-2, with D possibly being TRBD1 (5 bases). The length of the CDR3 is 16 residues. Trimming pared 1 base from V and 6 bases from J, leaving 15 bases between. This CDR3 reads CASSLVLGRAAGELFF. The CDR3 nucleotides read TGTGCCAGCAGTTTAGTCTTGGGCAGGGCCGCCGGGGAGCTGTTTTTT.

The rearrangement links TRBV7-3 to TRBJ2-1; 9 nucleotides align to TRBD2. The CDR3 runs to 14 residues. Per the germline V gene, CDR1 is SGHTA and CDR2 is FQGTGA. V gave up 3 bases and J gave up 6 bases; unmatched junction bases: 3. The CDR3 DNA is TGTGCCAGCAGCTTCGGGACTAGCAGCAATGAGCAGTTCTTC. Its translation is CASSFGTSSNEQFF.

The rearrangement links TRBV5-1 to TRBJ2-7; D may be TRBD2 (7 bases). V lost 2 bases and J lost 2, with 17 bases in between. Germline values: CDR1 SGHRS, CDR2 YFSETQ. This CDR3 is built from 16 residues. The chain's CDR3 is CASSLAARGPTYEQYF. The CDR3 nucleotides are TGCGCCAGCAGCTTAGCGGCGCGGGGGCCTACCTACGAGCAGTACTTC.

This clonotype was seen a few times. This chain uses TRBV9 with TRBJ2-1; 10 bases align to TRBD2. The CDR3 is 16 amino acids. V shed 4 bases, J shed 4 bases, and the junction held 8 bases outside the gene matches. In germline, CDR1 is SGDLS, CDR2 YYNGEE. The CDR3 sequence is CASSPSGTSVYNEQFF. Here the CDR3 DNA reads TGTGCCAGCAGCCCCTCCGGGACTAGCGTATACAATGAGCAGTTCTTC.

There are a few counts of this clonotype. The rearrangement joins TRBV20-1 to TRBJ1-1; no clear D. Looked up from germline, CDR1 is DFQATT and CDR2 is SNEGSKA (reference sequence). V lost 1 base and J 4 bases, leaving 4 bases between the germline ends. The CDR3 has 11 residues. The CDR3, as DNA: TGCAGTGCTAGAGTAGTCACTGAAGCTTTCTTT. Residues: CSARVVTEAFF.

This clonotype was counted only a few times. The chain is built from TRBV11-2 and TRBJ2-2; TRBD2 might be the D (6 bases). The CDR3 sequence is 16 residues long. CDR1 and CDR2 from the germline V gene are SGHAT and FQNNGV. The V and J ends lost 6 bases and 3 bases respectively, with 17 bases between them. CDR3 DNA sequence: TGTGCCAGCAGATCGTCCGGGACTGCCGACACCGGGGAGCTGTTTTTT. Translating gives CASRSSGTADTGELFF.

V is TRBV9 and J is TRBJ2-7, with 9 bases aligning to TRBD1. The trim removed 3 bases at V and 0 bases at J, leaving 4 bases unmatched. The CDR3 runs 15 residues. Germline V gives CDR1 SGDLS, CDR2 YYNGEE. The CDR3 nucleotides read TGTGCCAGCAGCGGAGGGACAGGGTTCTCCTACGAGCAGTACTTC. It yields the protein CASSGGTGFSYEQYF.

This clonotype was found a few times. The genes are TRBV15 and TRBJ1-2, with no clear D. The CDR3 is 14 residues long. Germline V CDR1 and CDR2: LNHNV, YYDKDF (reference sequence). V gave up 0 bases and J gave up 7 bases, with 12 bases separating them. The DNA of the CDR3 is TGTGCCACCAGCAGAGACAGGACTAGGACTGGCTACACCTTC. Translating it yields CATSRDRTRTGYTF.

This clonotype was recorded a few times. The chain employs TRBV7-2 and TRBJ1-5; no reliable D call. Germline V gene lookup returns CDR1 SGHTA and CDR2 FQGNSA. This CDR3 has 12 amino acids. The germline V and J ends were trimmed by 7 bases and 7 bases, with 11 bases remaining between them. The CDR3 is CASTKGGQPQHF. CDR3 coding DNA: TGTGCCAGCACCAAGGGTGGCCAGCCCCAGCATTTT.